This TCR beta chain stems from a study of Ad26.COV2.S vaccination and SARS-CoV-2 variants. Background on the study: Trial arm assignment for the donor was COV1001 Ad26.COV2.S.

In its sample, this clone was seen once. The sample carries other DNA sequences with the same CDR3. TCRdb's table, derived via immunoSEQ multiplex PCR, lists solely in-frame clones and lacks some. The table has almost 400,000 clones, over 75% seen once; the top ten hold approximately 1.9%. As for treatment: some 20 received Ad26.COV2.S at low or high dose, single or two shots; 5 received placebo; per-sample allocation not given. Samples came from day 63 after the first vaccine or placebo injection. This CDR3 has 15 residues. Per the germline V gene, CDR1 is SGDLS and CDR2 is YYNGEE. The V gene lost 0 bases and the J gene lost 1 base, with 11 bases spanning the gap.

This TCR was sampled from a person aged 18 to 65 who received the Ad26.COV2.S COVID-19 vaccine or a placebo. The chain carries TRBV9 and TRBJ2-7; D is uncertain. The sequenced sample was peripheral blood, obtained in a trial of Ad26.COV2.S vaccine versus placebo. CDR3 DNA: TGTGCCAGCAGCGTAGAAGGTGACCCTTCCTACGAGCAGTACTTC. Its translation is CASSVEGDPSYEQYF.